This T cell receptor (beta chain) is drawn from a study of blood T cell repertoires in COVID-19. Study-wide context: Acute-phase and convalescent COVID-19 samples originated in the United States, Italy and Spain. T cells, B-cell-depleted T cells, or PBMCs provided the cDNA or gDNA that served as material.

This CDR3 has 15 residues. V lost 3 bases and J lost 3, with 12 bases in between. CDR1 and CDR2 from the germline V gene are LGHNA and YNFKEQ. Authors' processing steps: Nucleated cell counts were estimated from reference gene primer amplification. Sequenced by immunoSEQ multiplex PCR; TCRdb stores in-frame clones only, minus some. V, J and clone size were drawn from that table, and D and trimming were deduced from the DNA. This sample yields about 130,000 clones, of which about 85% are seen a single time; 25% to 30% belongs to the top ten. The receptor was derived from a woman older than 75 with acute or convalescent COVID-19. Sample: peripheral blood. The chain is built from TRBV4-2 and TRBJ1-5, with a possible D match to TRBD1 (5 bases). This CDR3 reads CASSQGGRDNQPQHF. The CDR3 DNA follows: TGTGCCAGCAGCCAGGGGGGGAGAGACAATCAGCCCCAGCATTTT.